One and the same sample provided the 20 T cell receptor beta chains below, sequenced in a study of blood T cell repertoires in COVID-19. Sequencing was performed with immunoSEQ multiplex PCR; in TCRdb, only in-frame clones are kept and a portion is missing. This repertoire shows a few hundred thousand clones, 85% to 90% found once; its top ten account for 1.5% to 2%. What was sequenced was PBMCs or T cells enriched from blood (not recorded which). Receptors originate from a woman in her 40s who had recovered from COVID-19.

This clone was picked up a small number of times. This rearrangement joins TRBV10-2 to TRBJ2-1; D gene ambiguous. Germline CDR1 and CDR2: WSHSY and SAAADI. The CDR3 loop spans 15 amino acids. The V end lost 3 bases, the J end lost 0 bases, and 9 bases lay between the germline ends. The CDR3 here is CASSDGLFSYNEQFF. CDR3 nucleotide sequence: TGCGCCAGCAGTGACGGTCTCTTCTCCTACAATGAGCAGTTCTTC.

This sequence joins TRBV5-1 and TRBJ2-5; 11 nucleotides match TRBD1. The CDR3 runs to 16 residues. Germline CDR1 is SGHRS and CDR2 is YFSETQ. The V segment lost 4 bases and the J segment 5 bases; nucleotides outside the gene matches: 10. CDR3 DNA: TGCGCCAGCAGCCCCCGGACAGGGGGCTCGGAGGAGACCCAGTACTTC. It codes for CASSPRTGGSEETQYF.

V gene TRBV18 combines with J gene TRBJ2-3; possible D gene TRBD2, 6 bases. Germline V gene lookup returns CDR1 KGHSH and CDR2 LQKENI. Between the trimmed V and J ends, which lost 5 bases and 1 base, there was a span of 13 bases. The CDR3 consists of 15 residues. CDR3 DNA: TGTGCCAGCTCATCGAAGCGGGCTGGCACAGATACGCAGTATTTT. This codes for CASSSKRAGTDTQYF.

The chain joins TRBV6-2 or TRBV6-3 to TRBJ2-1, with 7 bases matching TRBD2. Germline V CDR1 and CDR2: MNHEY, SVGEGT. J was trimmed by 12 bases and V by 6 bases; bases with no gene match: 8. The CDR3 is made up of 12 amino acids. DNA of the CDR3: TGTGCCAGCAGCTCAAGACTAGCTTGGCAGTTCTTC. Its protein is CASSSRLAWQFF.

J is TRBJ2-7 and V is TRBV3-1 (or the pseudogene TRBV3-2); 12 nucleotides agree with TRBD2. The CDR3 runs 16 residues. V trimming: 4 bases; J trimming: 3 bases; junction bases outside the gene matches: 7. Germline CDR1 is LGHDT and CDR2 is YNNKEL (reference sequence). DNA for the CDR3: TGTGCCAGCAGCCCTCAACTAGCGGGAGGTATCTACGAGCAGTACTTC. Protein sequence: CASSPQLAGGIYEQYF.

The chain uses TRBV5-1 and TRBJ2-1; the match to TRBD2 covers 13 bases. This CDR3 is built from 16 residues. Per germline, CDR1 SGHRS and CDR2 YFSETQ. V trimming: 3 bases; J trimming: 8 bases; junction bases outside the gene matches: 8. CDR3 coding DNA: TGCGCCAGCAGCTCGGACGGGACTAGCGGGATTGATGAGCAGTTCTTC. As protein: CASSSDGTSGIDEQFF. Together with reference TRBV5-1 and TRBJ2-1, the CDR3 gives the full variable domain: KAGVTQTPRYLIKTRGQQVTLSCSPISGHRSVSWYQQTPGQGLQFLFEYFSETQRNKGNFPGRFSGRQFSNSRSEMNVSTLELGDSALYLCASSSDGTSGIDEQFFGPGTRLTVL.

The chain is built from TRBV10-2 and TRBJ2-1, with TRBD1 as a possible D gene (6 bases). V dropped 0 bases and J dropped 14 bases, with 26 bases sitting between them. This CDR3 has 17 amino acids. Germline CDR1 and CDR2: WSHSY and SAAADI. The CDR3 coding sequence is TGCGCCAGCAGTGAGTCGAGGGGGTGGGCCTCCGCTCGTCCAGAGTTCTTC. This encodes CASSESRGWASARPEFF.

This clone was seen just once. The chain couples TRBV27 to TRBJ1-5; 7 bases are a match to TRBD1. The V and J ends lost 6 bases and 3 bases, in that order; junction bases with no gene match: 5. CDR3 length: 14 residues. Germline CDR1 reads MNHEY; CDR2 reads SMNVEV (reference sequence). The CDR3 nucleotides read TGTGCCAGCAGGCAGGGGGTGCACAATCAGCCCCAGCATTTT. As protein: CASRQGVHNQPQHF.

This sequence joins TRBV5-1 and TRBJ2-1; D is unresolved. Germline lookup yields CDR1 SGHRS and CDR2 YFSETQ. V lost 0 bases to trimming and J lost 6 bases, with 7 bases between them. The CDR3 is 13 amino acids. The CDR3 region has the DNA TGCGCCAGCAGCTTGGGGTCCGGCAATGAGCAGTTCTTC. Translated, it gives CASSLGSGNEQFF.

V gene TRBV6-6 combines with J gene TRBJ1-3; D gene uncertain. From germline, CDR1 is MNHNY and CDR2 SVGAGI (reference sequence). Trimming removed 5 bases at V and 4 bases at J, with 12 bases between. The CDR3 sequence is 14 residues long. The CDR3 DNA sequence: TGTGCCAGCAGTCCTCTCCGAGAAGGAAACACCATATATTTT. Protein product: CASSPLREGNTIYF.

Only a few counts were recorded for this clone. The chain uses TRBV4-1 and TRBJ2-7; 7 bases match TRBD2. The CDR3 totals 14 residues. Germline V lookup: CDR1 MGHRA, CDR2 YSYEKL. J lost 6 bases, V lost 5 bases, and 10 bases had no gene match. The CDR3 loop is CASSTPGGSSEQYF. The DNA of the CDR3 is TGCGCCAGCAGCACTCCGGGCGGGAGTAGCGAGCAGTACTTC.

The genes are TRBV7-6 and TRBJ2-7, with a tentative D call TRBD2 (6 bases). The V end was cut by 5 bases, the J end by 4 bases, with 12 bases between. The CDR3 extends over 13 amino acids. CDR1 is SGHVS, CDR2 FNYEAQ, per germline. In DNA, the CDR3 is TGTGCCAGCAGCCCCTGGGACTTTTACGAGCAGTACTTC. Protein product: CASSPWDFYEQYF.

J is TRBJ2-4 and V is TRBV5-4, with D unresolved. Trimming left V 1 base short and J 8 bases short, with 10 bases between. Germline-derived CDR1 and CDR2 are SGHNT and YYREEE (reference sequence). This CDR3 has 13 amino acids. This CDR3 is CASSLIGLDIQYF. CDR3 DNA sequence: TGTGCCAGCAGCTTGATTGGTTTAGACATTCAGTACTTC.

The chain recombines TRBV3-1 (or the pseudogene TRBV3-2) with TRBJ1-6, with no clear D. Germline V lookup: CDR1 LGHDT, CDR2 YNNKEL (reference sequence). The CDR3 sequence is 14 residues long. Trimming pared 5 bases from V and 9 bases from J, leaving 14 bases between. DNA of the CDR3: TGTGCCAGCAGCGCGGCCGCCGAAGGTTCACCCCTCCACTTT. Its translation: CASSAAAEGSPLHF.

The chain links TRBV7-9 to TRBJ2-2; 9 bases line up with TRBD1. Trimming cost V 5 bases and J 1 base; bases outside gene matches: 14. Germline V CDR1 and CDR2: SEHNR, FQNEAQ (reference sequence). There are 19 residues in the CDR3. This chain's CDR3 is CASSLKLGQGILNTGELFF. The CDR3 coding sequence is TGTGCCAGCAGCCTAAAATTGGGACAGGGCATCTTGAACACCGGGGAGCTGTTTTTT.

The chain has TRBV24-1 and TRBJ1-2; D remains ambiguous. Germline CDR1 reads KGHDR; CDR2 reads SFDVKD. Trimming removed 3 bases at V and 4 bases at J, with 8 bases between. The length of the CDR3 is 13 residues. The CDR3 bases are TGTGCCACCAGTGATCCGGGGATCTATGGCTACACCTTC. Residues: CATSDPGIYGYTF.

V is TRBV23-1 and J is TRBJ1-2; the D is unclear. TRBV23-1 is recorded as an ORF, its role being uncertain. The V gene lost 8 bases and the J gene lost 4 bases, with 11 bases spanning the gap. This CDR3 is 12 amino acids long. The DNA of the CDR3 is TGCGCCAGCCCCCCAGCGTTCTATGGCTACACCTTC. Translated: CASPPAFYGYTF.

The chain is built from TRBV29-1 and TRBJ1-2; the D is unclear. This CDR3 comprises 14 residues. The germline V gene encodes CDR1 SQVTM and CDR2 ANQGSEA. Deletions cut 3 bases from V and 4 bases from J, with 15 bases between. The CDR3 reads CSVDGQASTYGYTF. DNA of the CDR3: TGCAGCGTTGATGGGCAGGCGTCGACCTATGGCTACACCTTC.

DNA of the CDR3: TGTGCCAGCAGCTTACGTGCAGGGGGCACCGACGAGCAGTACTTC. This codes for CASSLRAGGTDEQYF. The V and J genes are TRBV7-7 and TRBJ2-7; 8 nucleotides match TRBD1. CDR3 length equals 15 residues. With 2 bases clipped from V and 5 bases from J, the junction kept 8 bases outside the gene matches. CDR1 is SSHAT and CDR2 is FNYEAQ in the germline V gene (reference sequence).

The chain has TRBV10-2 and TRBJ1-1; a weak D match, TRBD1 (5 bases). The CDR3 extends over 12 amino acids. Deletions cut 6 bases from V and 10 bases from J, with 15 bases between. Germline CDR1 reads WSHSY; CDR2 reads SAAADI. CDR3 amino acids: CASSAGGLGAFF. The DNA for the CDR3 is TGCGCCAGCAGCGCGGGGGGGTTGGGAGCTTTCTTT.